Listed below are T cell receptor beta chains from one sample, sequenced in a study of blood T cell repertoires in COVID-19. Clones were sequenced by immunoSEQ multiplex PCR, and TCRdb holds only the in-frame ones, with some missing. The repertoire holds some 100,000 clones, with almost 85% as singletons. The specimen was peripheral blood. All receptors come from a man in his fifties or sixties with active or convalescent COVID-19. Both conserved end residues are part of each CDR3. The D gene is left open where the match is weak.

D	length	V	J	CDR3
TRBD1	16	TRBV24-1	TRBJ2-2	CAASKSGAGGTGELFF
NA	13	TRBV7-2	TRBJ1-4	CASSLGGREKLFF
NA	12	TRBV18	TRBJ2-3	CASSPYTDTQYF
NA	11	TRBV3-1/TRBV3-2	TRBJ2-7	CASSVTREQYF
TRBD2	17	TRBV5-1	TRBJ2-3	CASSQASGGLSTDTQYF
TRBD1	14	TRBV5-6	TRBJ2-7	CASSARTGSYEQYF
TRBD2	12	TRBV7-9	TRBJ2-5	CASSKTSETQYF
TRBD1	16	TRBV5-1	TRBJ2-7	CASSLAEGTVSYEQYF
TRBD1	14	TRBV6-1	TRBJ1-2	CASSEGTGPYGYTF
NA	13	TRBV24-1	TRBJ1-1	CATSGPTGPEAFF
NA	13	TRBV7-2	TRBJ2-2	CASSFSGDGELFF
NA	13	TRBV19	TRBJ1-2	CASTDPTVYGYTF
TRBD1	14	TRBV7-7	TRBJ2-2	CASSPTGDTGELFF
NA	15	TRBV11-2	TRBJ1-1	CASSSLQSGWTEAFF
TRBD2	14	TRBV10-3	TRBJ2-1	CATLGGEGYNEQFF
NA	14	TRBV9	TRBJ1-6	CASSQGMNNSPLHF
NA	14	TRBV7-6	TRBJ2-5	CASSSQGAVETQYF
TRBD2	16	TRBV6-2/TRBV6-3	TRBJ2-3	CASSYSTSGGLDTQYF
NA	14	TRBV3-1/TRBV3-2	TRBJ2-3	CASSSTQGSDTQYF
NA	15	TRBV19	TRBJ2-1	CASSMGQLSYNEQFF
NA	11	TRBV6-5	TRBJ1-2	CASSQGNGYTF
TRBD1	16	TRBV6-6	TRBJ1-3	CASSKNQGGMGNTIYF
NA	14	TRBV10-3	TRBJ2-3	CAIRYSSSTDTQYF
NA	15	TRBV2	TRBJ1-6	CASSPEGVYNSPLHF
NA	16	TRBV6-1	TRBJ2-3	CASSEKRTLSTDTQYF
NA	16	TRBV28	TRBJ1-6	CASSLRDWAYNSPLHF
TRBD1	19	TRBV4-1	TRBJ2-1	CASSPSRYRQGVSYNEQFF
TRBD1	15	TRBV28	TRBJ1-1	CASCGTGGAVTEAFF
NA	15	TRBV20-1	TRBJ2-7	CSAGEQGPSSYEQYF
TRBD1	15	TRBV9	TRBJ1-3	CASSAPRTGGNTIYF
NA	13	TRBV2	TRBJ2-5	CASCRGKQETQYF
NA	13	TRBV28	TRBJ1-2	CASSLNGGYGYTF
NA	13	TRBV7-7	TRBJ2-5	CASSTTRVETQYF
NA	13	TRBV4-1	TRBJ1-3	CASSLGSGNTIYF
TRBD2	13	TRBV10-2	TRBJ2-3	CASERGRGDTQYF
NA	13	TRBV5-1	TRBJ1-5	CASSPGLNQPQHF
TRBD1	15	TRBV10-3	TRBJ2-5	CAISPGTANGEAQYF
NA	16	TRBV2	TRBJ2-1	CASSEAPGRNYNEQFF
NA	14	TRBV28	TRBJ1-5	CASSIRYSNQPQHF